These 32 T cell receptor beta chains were all obtained from the same sample, sequenced in a study of T cell clonality in common variable immunodeficiency. Study-level points and caveats: In common variable immunodeficiency, TCR beta chains reportedly carried fewer deletions and N-nucleotide insertions.

Assay used: immunoSEQ multiplex PCR; TCRdb lists only in-frame clones, some missing. The sample offers fewer than 40,000 clones and no singletons, the top ten holding roughly 5.9%. Antigens of these TCRs are unknown. What was sequenced was peripheral blood mononuclear cells. The receptors were gathered from a human donor with common variable immunodeficiency.

Worth noting for this clone: Coverage ceases 3 residues before the CDR3 finishes, and the germline J gene fills in the end. The gene calls are TRBV5-6 and TRBJ1-4, with 8 bases matching TRBD1. Losses at the gene ends were 2 bases for V and 7 bases for J; bases not matched to a gene: 4. This CDR3 spans 14 amino acids. Germline V gene sequence: CDR1 SGHDT, CDR2 YYEEEE. CDR3 residues: CASSFGTGFEKLFF. Partial CDR3 DNA: TGTGCCAGCAGCTTCGGGACAGGATTTGAAAAA.

This clone was found a few times. Read coverage stops 3 residues before the CDR3 terminus; the germline J gene supplies the remainder. This chain uses TRBV30 with TRBJ1-1, with D maybe TRBD1 (5 bases). This CDR3 is built from 14 residues. The V end lost 0 bases, the J end lost 6 bases, and 14 bases lay between the germline ends. The germline gives CDR1 GTSNPN, CDR2 SVGIG (reference sequence). Partial CDR3 DNA: TGTGCCTGGAGTGTAGGCCTTGGGGACTCTGAA. Its translation: CAWSVGLGDSE. The entire CDR3 protein reads CAWSVGLGDSEAFF.

This clone has more than one count but fewer than ten. The DNA ends 3 residues before the CDR3 does, and the rest of the CDR3 is filled in from the germline J gene. The V and J genes are TRBV18 and TRBJ1-3; 8 bases fit TRBD1. V trimming: 4 bases; J trimming: 2 bases; junction bases outside the gene matches: 4. Germline loops: CDR1 KGHSH, CDR2 LQKENI. This CDR3 is 15 amino acids long. Incomplete CDR3 DNA: TGTGCCAGCTCACGCCAGACAGGGGCTGGAAACACC. As protein: CASSRQTGAGNT. The whole CDR3 protein is CASSRQTGAGNTIYF.

Of note for this clone: The CDR3 extends 3 residues past the end of the read, so its final part is completed from the germline J gene. The chain couples TRBV19 to TRBJ2-1, with TRBD2 identical over 8 bases. This CDR3 comprises 14 residues. Trimming cost V 7 bases and J 6 bases; bases outside gene matches: 8. CDR1 is LNHDA, CDR2 SQIVND, per germline (reference sequence). The sequenced part of the CDR3 DNA is TGTGCCAGTACCCCCGGACTAGCACTCAATGAG. Its translation: CASTPGLALNE. The complete CDR3 reads CASTPGLALNEQFF.

This clone was counted at least ten times. Sequencing ends 3 residues short of the CDR3 end; the germline J gene provides the rest. This sequence joins TRBV11-2 and TRBJ2-1; D gene uncertain. The germline gives CDR1 SGHAT, CDR2 FQNNGV. V shed 7 bases and J shed 0 bases, with 7 bases lying between them. The CDR3 extends over 13 amino acids. The CDR3 DNA, read in part, is TGTGCCAGCACCCTAAGCTCCTACAATGAG. Encoded protein: CASTLSSYNE. The full CDR3 is CASTLSSYNEQFF.

This clone was seen a handful of times. With the read ending 3 residues before the CDR3 end, the germline J gene is used to fill in that end. This chain uses TRBV2 with TRBJ2-6; D is possibly TRBD1 (5 bases). CDR1 is SNHLY and CDR2 is FYNNEI in the germline V gene. With 8 bases removed from V and 0 bases from J, the gap between germline ends came to 23 bases. The CDR3 length is 19 residues. CDR3 protein: CASVADIPFSSSGANVLTF. The CDR3 DNA, read in part, is TGTGCCAGCGTTGCGGACATACCTTTCTCTAGCTCTGGGGCCAACGTC.

For this clone: The DNA ends 3 residues before the CDR3 does, and the rest of the CDR3 is filled in from the germline J gene. The chain links TRBV30 to TRBJ1-2, with a possible D match to TRBD1 (5 bases). In germline, CDR1 is GTSNPN, CDR2 SVGIG (reference sequence). The V end was cut by 0 bases, the J end by 0 bases, with 11 bases between. This CDR3 spans 15 amino acids. The CDR3 here is CAWSVRGRANYGYTF. The part of the CDR3 DNA that was read is TGTGCCTGGAGTGTGCGGGGCAGGGCTAACTATGGC.

This clone has only a few counts. The read stops 3 residues short of the end of the CDR3; the missing end is completed from the germline J gene. The V gene is TRBV5-1, the J gene TRBJ1-1; D call uncertain. CDR1 is SGHRS, CDR2 YFSETQ, per germline. V was shortened by 5 bases and J by 7 bases, with 9 bases between the two germline ends. The CDR3 sequence is 11 residues long. The covered CDR3 bases are TGCGCCAGCAGTGGCAAGGGTGAA. Translating it yields CASSGKGE. The CDR3 as a whole reads CASSGKGEAFF.

A note on this clone: The DNA ends 3 residues before the CDR3 does, and the rest of the CDR3 is filled in from the germline J gene. The chain links TRBV19 to TRBJ1-6, with 10 bases fitting TRBD1. Germline V gene lookup returns CDR1 LNHDA and CDR2 SQIVND (reference sequence). Losses at the gene ends were 8 bases for V and 10 bases for J; bases not matched to a gene: 5. CDR3 length: 13 amino acids. The CDR3 DNA, read in part, is TGTGCCAGTGGACAGGGGGTACAATCACCC. Amino acid sequence: CASGQGVQSP. The entire CDR3 reads CASGQGVQSPLHF.

In the case of this clone: The read terminates 3 residues ahead of where the CDR3 ends, so the germline J gene completes it. V is TRBV19 and J is TRBJ1-1, with no clear D. V gave up 7 bases and J gave up 5 bases, with 23 bases separating them. Germline-derived CDR1 and CDR2 are LNHDA and SQIVND (reference sequence). The CDR3 spans 16 residues. The sequenced part of the CDR3 DNA is TGTGCCAGTAAGTTGACCCCCCAAAAAATAGGGACTGAA. Its translation is CASKLTPQKIGTE. The entire CDR3 sequence reads CASKLTPQKIGTEAFF.

This clone has just a few counts. The CDR3 goes on 3 residues after the read ends, and that part is filled in from the germline J gene. The chain couples TRBV5-1 to TRBJ1-1; D is uncertain. The V and J ends lost 2 bases and 4 bases respectively, with 9 bases between them. The CDR3 extends over 13 amino acids. The germline CDR1 and CDR2 sequences are SGHRS and YFSETQ. CDR3 bases read: TGCGCCAGCAGCTTCGGTGAGGGCACTGAA. It yields the protein CASSFGEGTE. The whole CDR3 region reads CASSFGEGTEAFF. Looking up the rest from reference TRBV5-1 and TRBJ1-1 gives the full variable domain: KAGVTQTPRYLIKTRGQQVTLSCSPISGHRSVSWYQQTPGQGLQFLFEYFSETQRNKGNFPGRFSGRQFSNSRSEMNVSTLELGDSALYLCASSFGEGTEAFFGQGTRLTVV.

This clone was detected ten times or more. CDR3 protein: CSARSRDTRTQYF. The covered CDR3 bases are TGCAGTGCTAGAAGCCGGGACACCAGGACC. This chain connects TRBV20-1 to TRBJ2-5; tentatively, D is TRBD1 (6 bases). The read falls 3 residues short of the CDR3 end, and the missing part is taken from the germline J gene. Deletions cut 2 bases from V and 7 bases from J, with 14 bases between. The V gene's germline CDR1 is DFQATT and CDR2 SNEGSKA (reference sequence). This CDR3 region has 13 residues.

This clone has just a few counts. CDR3 in amino acids: CASSTGGGGTYNEQFF. The covered CDR3 bases are TGTGCCAGCAGTACTGGTGGGGGGGGAACCTACAATGAG. This chain connects TRBV6-4 to TRBJ2-1, with 7 bases aligning to TRBD2. The read stops 3 residues short of the end of the CDR3; the missing end is completed from the germline J gene. CDR1 is MRHNA, CDR2 SNTAGT, per germline. This CDR3 has 16 residues. Trimming cost V 5 bases and J 2 bases; bases outside gene matches: 9.

This clone was found many times. The read terminates 3 residues ahead of where the CDR3 ends, so the germline J gene completes it. The chain links TRBV20-1 to TRBJ2-5, with D tentatively TRBD1 (5 bases). Germline CDR1 and CDR2: DFQATT and SNEGSKA (reference sequence). The germline V and J ends were trimmed by 3 bases and 5 bases, with 16 bases remaining between them. The CDR3 spans 14 residues. CDR3 protein: CSASRDRTYETQYF. The CDR3 bases that were read are TGCAGTGCTAGTCGTGACAGAACGTATGAGACC.

A word on this clone: The CDR3 extends 3 residues past the end of the read, so its final part is completed from the germline J gene. The J gene is TRBJ1-2, the V gene TRBV30; no definite D call. Germline-derived CDR1 and CDR2 are GTSNPN and SVGIG (reference sequence). Trimming shortened V by 2 bases and J by 7 bases, and 11 bases separated the two germline ends. CDR3 length equals 12 residues. The part of the CDR3 DNA that was read is TGTGCCTGGAGTCCAGGCCCCTTTGGC. Protein sequence: CAWSPGPFG. The CDR3, in full, reads CAWSPGPFGYTF. Filled out from reference TRBV30 and TRBJ1-2, the complete variable domain reads SQTIHQWPATLVQPVGSPLSLECTVEGTSNPNLYWYRQAAGRGLQLLFYSVGIGQISSEVPQNLSASRPQDRQFILSSKKLLLSDSGFYLCAWSPGPFGYTFGSGTRLTVV.

The sample holds a few counts of this clone. The read finishes 3 residues shy of the CDR3 end, and the germline J gene is used to complete it. The chain uses TRBV7-7 and TRBJ2-7, with D perhaps matching TRBD1 (5 bases). Germline V CDR1 and CDR2: SSHAT, FNYEAQ (reference sequence). The CDR3 is made up of 14 amino acids. V was shortened by 2 bases and J by 3 bases, with 11 bases between the two germline ends. CDR3 DNA (partial): TGTGCCAGCAGCTTAAGTTCCAGGGACTACGAG. As protein: CASSLSSRDYE. The whole CDR3 protein reads CASSLSSRDYEQYF.

Notes on this clone: The read finishes 3 residues shy of the CDR3 end, and the germline J gene is used to complete it. The rearrangement uses TRBV5-8 and TRBJ2-3; tentatively, D is TRBD1 or TRBD2 (6 bases each). CDR3 length equals 15 residues. V lost 7 bases and J 4 bases, leaving 19 bases between the germline ends. Per the germline V gene, CDR1 is SGHTS and CDR2 is YDEGEE. The CDR3 bases that were read are TGTGCCAGCGGACGTTTCAGGGGAGGCCCAGATACG. Protein: CASGRFRGGPDT. The entire CDR3 sequence reads CASGRFRGGPDTQYF.

As for this clone: Read sequence stops 3 residues before the CDR3 end, and the germline J gene provides the missing end. The chain recombines TRBV6-1 with TRBJ2-7; TRBD1 agrees at 7 bases. The germline V gene encodes CDR1 MNHNS and CDR2 SASEGT. The CDR3 has 19 amino acids. V lost 0 bases and J lost 0; bases outside the gene matches: 14. The DNA read from the CDR3 is TGTGCCAGCAGTGAAGCGAGAGCCACAAGGACAGGAGCCTCCTACGAG. It yields the protein CASSEARATRTGASYE. The full CDR3 sequence reads CASSEARATRTGASYEQYF.

The CDR3 spells CASSHNTGELFF. The sequenced part of the CDR3 DNA is TGTGCCAGCAGCCATAACACCGGGGAG. This chain joins TRBV7-6 and TRBJ2-2, with no clear D. The read falls 3 residues short of the CDR3 end, and the missing part is taken from the germline J gene. Germline CDR1 and CDR2: SGHVS and FNYEAQ. The V and J ends lost 5 bases and 2 bases respectively, with 3 bases between them. There are 12 residues in the CDR3.

Points on this clone: From the germline J gene comes the end of the CDR3, since the read stops 3 residues before it. The chain combines TRBV18 with TRBJ1-1, with D possibly matching TRBD1 (5 bases). Germline CDR1 KGHSH, CDR2 LQKENI. V was pared by 3 bases and J by 6 bases, with 14 bases between. The CDR3 spans 14 residues. The CDR3 spells CASSPSPEGSEAFF. Incomplete CDR3 DNA: TGTGCCAGCTCACCTTCCCCGGAGGGGTCTGAA.

A note on this clone: The read falls 3 residues short of the CDR3 end, and the missing part is taken from the germline J gene. The chain joins TRBV5-1 to TRBJ1-2; 10 nucleotides agree with TRBD1. The germline V gene has CDR1 SGHRS and CDR2 YFSETQ. This CDR3 spans 16 amino acids. J lost 4 bases, V lost 5 bases, and 11 bases had no gene match. Here the CDR3 reads CASRAHERQGAYGYTF. Incomplete CDR3 DNA: TGCGCCAGCAGAGCCCACGAACGACAGGGGGCCTATGGC.

The CDR3 sequence is CRASQQGAFYNEQFF. Partial CDR3 DNA: TGCAGAGCTTCCCAGCAGGGGGCTTTCTACAATGAG. The chain combines TRBV20-1 with TRBJ2-1; 8 bases are shared with TRBD1. The read falls 3 residues short of the CDR3 end, and the missing part is taken from the germline J gene. Germline V gene data show CDR1 as DFQATT and CDR2 as SNEGSKA (reference sequence). The CDR3 covers 15 residues.

This clone has at least ten counts. The read is 3 residues too short to cover the CDR3 end, so that end is filled in from the germline J gene. V usage is TRBV6-2 or TRBV6-3 and J usage is TRBJ1-2; D remains ambiguous. CDR1 is MNHEY and CDR2 is SVGEGT in the germline V gene. The CDR3 is made up of 13 amino acids. V was cut by 7 bases and J by 7 bases, with 16 bases left in between. The CDR3 DNA, read in part, is TGTGCCAGCACCCTCGGGGTGCTGAGTGGC. This codes for CASTLGVLSG. The entire CDR3 sequence reads CASTLGVLSGYTF.

Turning to this clone: The CDR3 end falls 3 residues outside the read, so it is completed with the germline J gene. The chain combines TRBV7-6 with TRBJ2-3; the D is unclear. The CDR3 runs 13 residues. Germline CDR1 and CDR2: SGHVS and FNYEAQ. With 0 bases removed from V and 8 bases from J, the gap between germline ends came to 9 bases. The CDR3 sequence: CASSLALIGTQYF. Incomplete CDR3 DNA: TGTGCCAGCAGCTTAGCGCTTATCGGTACG.

There are a few counts of this clone. The sequenced fragment ends 3 residues before the CDR3 boundary, so the rest is inferred from the germline J gene. The chain is built from TRBV30 and TRBJ2-7; maybe TRBD1 (6 bases). Germline CDR1 reads GTSNPN; CDR2 reads SVGIG (reference sequence). This CDR3 region has 15 residues. Trimming shortened V by 0 bases and J by 4 bases, and 16 bases separated the two germline ends. The chain's CDR3 is CAWSVFGGATYEQYF. The CDR3 DNA, read in part, is TGTGCCTGGAGTGTATTTGGGGGCGCAACATACGAG.

Comment on this clone: The CDR3 goes on 3 residues after the read ends, and that part is filled in from the germline J gene. J is TRBJ2-7 and V is TRBV7-2, with D possibly TRBD1 on 6 matching bases. Deletions cut 5 bases from V and 6 bases from J, with 11 bases between. From germline, CDR1 is SGHTA and CDR2 FQGNSA. The CDR3 is 12 amino acids. CDR3 bases read: TGTGCCAGCAGCCTGGGGGCAAGCGAG. Translation: CASSLGASE. The whole CDR3 region reads CASSLGASEQYF.

This clone appeared many times. The DNA ends 3 residues before the CDR3 does, and the rest of the CDR3 is filled in from the germline J gene. This chain joins TRBV5-1 and TRBJ2-3; TRBD2 is a possible D gene (6 bases). The V end was cut by 0 bases, the J end by 0 bases, with 14 bases between. The CDR3 consists of 17 residues. Germline CDR1 reads SGHRS; CDR2 reads YFSETQ. The CDR3 is CASSLGSGGVSTDTQYF. CDR3 bases read: TGCGCCAGCAGCTTGGGGTCCGGCGGGGTTAGCACAGATACG.

This clone was seen at least ten times. The CDR3 end is not reached by the read, which stops 3 residues before it; the germline J gene fills it in. This chain joins TRBV7-3 and TRBJ2-2; the D is unclear. The CDR3 has 12 amino acids. Germline CDR1 and CDR2: SGHTA and FQGTGA. Trimming shortened V by 1 base and J by 5 bases, and 2 bases separated the two germline ends. The CDR3 bases that were read are TGTGCCAGCAGCTTAATAACCGGGGAG. Translated: CASSLITGE. The CDR3 in full is CASSLITGELFF.

As regards this clone: Coverage ceases 3 residues before the CDR3 finishes, and the germline J gene fills in the end. The V call is TRBV20-1, the J call TRBJ1-2; D unclear. Germline CDR1 DFQATT, CDR2 SNEGSKA (reference sequence). The ends were cut back, 2 bases at V and 2 bases at J, with 9 bases in the middle. This CDR3 comprises 13 residues. CDR3 DNA (partial): TGCAGTGCTAGATTTCGGGTCAACTATGGC. Its translation: CSARFRVNYG. The full CDR3 protein is CSARFRVNYGYTF.

This clone is medium-sized in the sample. The read ends 3 residues before the CDR3 terminus; that terminus is restored from the germline J gene. The chain has TRBV30 and TRBJ2-1; D ambiguous. This CDR3 has 11 amino acids. The germline V gene has CDR1 GTSNPN and CDR2 SVGIG (reference sequence). V lost 7 bases to trimming and J lost 3 bases, with 7 bases between them. The CDR3 region is CAYSFYNEQFF. The covered CDR3 bases are TGTGCCTACTCCTTCTACAATGAG. Full variable domain (rest looked up from reference TRBV30 and TRBJ2-1): SQTIHQWPATLVQPVGSPLSLECTVEGTSNPNLYWYRQAAGRGLQLLFYSVGIGQISSEVPQNLSASRPQDRQFILSSKKLLLSDSGFYLCAYSFYNEQFFGPGTRLTVL.

This clone was found a few times. The read ends 3 residues shy of where the CDR3 ends; the end is completed using the germline J gene. The genes are TRBV6-2 or TRBV6-3 and TRBJ1-2; the D gene is possibly TRBD1 (6 bases). Trimming shortened V by 5 bases and J by 0 bases, and 13 bases separated the two germline ends. The germline V gene has CDR1 MNHEY and CDR2 SVGEGT. This CDR3 contains 15 residues. The sequenced CDR3 bases are TGTGCCAGCAGTAACCACAGGGCCTCTAACTATGGC. Its translation: CASSNHRASNYG. The entire CDR3 reads CASSNHRASNYGYTF.

In the case of this clone: The read comes to an end 3 residues before the CDR3 does, leaving the germline J gene to fill in the end. The rearrangement links TRBV7-9 to TRBJ1-1; D remains ambiguous. The V gene's germline CDR1 is SEHNR and CDR2 FQNEAQ (reference sequence). Trimming left V 3 bases short and J 0 bases short, with 8 bases between. The CDR3 consists of 14 residues. The CDR3 bases that were read are TGTGCCAGCAGCTTCTCGGGTCTGAACACTGAA. Its protein product is CASSFSGLNTE. Given in full, the CDR3 is CASSFSGLNTEAFF.